This TCR beta chain was recovered during a study of blood T cell repertoires in COVID-19. Repertoires were generated with immunoSEQ multiplex PCR, while TCRdb's copy carries only in-frame clones and drops some. Altogether about 670,000 clones are present, about nine tenths being singletons, with the ten largest covering roughly 0.26%. The clonotype comes from a woman between 18 and 30 years old with acute or convalescent COVID-19. The sample consisted of peripheral blood.

CDR3: CASSPPPGQEYQETQYF. CDR3 nucleotides: TGTGCCAGCTCACCACCTCCGGGACAAGAGTACCAAGAGACCCAGTACTTC. This chain links TRBV18 with TRBJ2-5; the D gene is possibly TRBD1 (6 bases). V shed 0 bases and J shed 0 bases, with 14 bases lying between them. The CDR3 loop spans 17 amino acids. Germline CDR1 KGHSH, CDR2 LQKENI.